This TCR beta chain stems from a study of blood T cell repertoires in COVID-19. Study information: PBMCs, B-cell-depleted T cells, or T cells provided the cDNA or gDNA that made up the material.

Germline V gene sequence: CDR1 SEHNR, CDR2 FQNEAQ (reference sequence). Trimming left V 0 bases short and J 4 bases short, with 7 bases between. The CDR3 length is 14 residues. The data were produced by immunoSEQ multiplex PCR, yet TCRdb's version contains in-frame clones alone and is incomplete. This table holds roughly 68,000 clones, approximately 87% found once. This receptor was identified in a woman older than 75 with acute or convalescent COVID-19. Sequenced sample: peripheral blood. The chain uses TRBV7-9 and TRBJ2-1, with TRBD1 as a possible D gene (5 bases). The CDR3 DNA reads as TGTGCCAGCAGCTTAGCGGGGCCGTACAATGAGCAGTTCTTC. Protein sequence: CASSLAGPYNEQFF.